A selection of T cell receptor beta chains follows, all from one sample in a study of T-cell reconstitution after alpha-beta-depleted transplantation in children. TCRdb called the PCR reads again in MiXCR, with one record for every CDR3 protein. The sample lists about 640,000 distinct CDR3 sequences; roughly 15% were seen once. The sample was PBMCs from the stem cell graft donor, taken from the stem cell graft. The receptors stem from a human donor who donated a stem cell graft to a child with acute myeloid leukemia. Both conserved end residues are part of each CDR3. D genes are given only for firm matches. Rows give clone size only sometimes, using once, few, many, or a class for an expanded clone.

-	TRBV4-2	TRBJ2-4	-	CASSQVGGAENIQYF	TGTGCCAGCAGCCAAGTTGGGGGGGCGGAAAACATTCAGTACTTC
-	TRBV12-3/TRBV12-4	TRBJ2-3	-	CASSLVVSADTQYF	TGTGCCAGCAGTTTAGTCGTGAGTGCAGATACGCAGTATTTT
few	TRBV15	TRBJ2-3	-	CATSRSGGGGISDTQYF	TGTGCCACCAGCAGATCAGGGGGGGGGGGCATTTCAGATACGCAGTATTTT
many	TRBV20-1	TRBJ1-2	-	CSASDRGALYGYTF	TGCAGTGCTAGTGATCGGGGGGCCCTCTATGGCTACACCTTC
-	TRBV10-3	TRBJ2-2	TRBD1	CAISEDLGRTGAHGELFF	TGTGCCATCAGTGAGGACCTCGGAAGGACAGGGGCACACGGGGAGCTGTTTTTT
-	TRBV12-3/TRBV12-4	TRBJ1-1	TRBD1	CASSLGQGVKSEAFF	TGTGCCAGCAGTTTAGGCCAGGGGGTAAAGTCTGAAGCTTTCTTT
few	TRBV9	TRBJ2-1	TRBD2	CASSVGTSSYNEQFF	TGTGCCAGCAGCGTAGGGACTAGCAGTTACAATGAGCAGTTCTTC
-	TRBV20-1	TRBJ2-1	-	CSARDDRGRFFF	TGCAGTGCTAGAGATGATAGGGGGAGGTTTTTCTTC
few	TRBV20-1	TRBJ2-7	-	CCARGVNSPSSYEQYF	TGCTGTGCTAGGGGGGTTAATAGTCCCAGCTCCTACGAGCAGTACTTC
-	TRBV30	TRBJ2-7	-	CAWSGGRSGLSSYEQYF	TGTGCCTGGAGTGGGGGCCGTAGCGGTTTGAGCTCCTACGAGCAGTACTTC
few	TRBV12-3/TRBV12-4	TRBJ2-7	-	CASSKGPVRRIYEQYF	TGTGCCAGCAGCAAGGGGCCCGTGAGACGGATCTACGAGCAGTACTTC
many	TRBV20-1	TRBJ2-1	TRBD2	CSARRLAWDNEQFF	TGCAGTGCTAGAAGACTAGCGTGGGACAATGAGCAGTTCTTC
many	TRBV5-1	TRBJ2-1	-	CASSLIPDGEQFF	TGCGCCAGCAGCTTGATACCCGATGGTGAGCAGTTCTTC
-	TRBV5-1	TRBJ2-1	TRBD1	CASSSDRSWNEQFF	TGCGCCAGCAGCTCGGACAGGTCGTGGAATGAGCAGTTCTTC
many	TRBV29-1	TRBJ2-1	-	CSVGTYNEQFF	TGCAGCGTAGGGACCTACAATGAGCAGTTCTTC
-	TRBV18	TRBJ2-1	-	CASSPGHRDNEQFF	TGTGCCAGCTCACCTGGACATAGGGACAATGAGCAGTTCTTC
few	TRBV12-3/TRBV12-4	TRBJ2-1	TRBD2	CASSSSGGGYNEQFF	TGTGCCAGCAGTTCTAGCGGGGGAGGGTACAATGAGCAGTTCTTC
-	TRBV20-1	TRBJ2-4	-	CRPQTGAELGNIQYF	TGCAGGCCTCAAACGGGGGCAGAATTGGGGAACATTCAGTACTTC
many	TRBV20-1	TRBJ1-5	-	CSGATGNSNQPQHF	TGCAGTGGGGCGACGGGGAATAGCAATCAGCCCCAGCATTTT
-	TRBV7-9	TRBJ1-1	-	CASSSRGVNTEAFF	TGTGCCAGCAGCTCCCGTGGGGTGAACACTGAAGCTTTCTTT
few	TRBV7-3	TRBJ1-2	-	CASSYTGPQAYGYTF	TGTGCCAGCAGCTATACTGGGCCTCAAGCTTATGGCTACACCTTC
-	TRBV12-3/TRBV12-4	TRBJ2-5	TRBD1	CASSIDRGPGETQYF	TGTGCCAGCAGCATTGACAGGGGGCCAGGAGAGACCCAGTACTTC
many	TRBV7-2	TRBJ2-1	TRBD2	CASSLFAGGQYNEQFF	TGTGCCAGCAGCTTATTCGCGGGGGGGCAATACAATGAGCAGTTCTTC
many	TRBV7-2	TRBJ1-6	-	CASSLSGDSPLHF	TGTGCCAGCAGCTTATCGGGGGATTCACCCCTCCACTTT
many	TRBV29-1	TRBJ1-2	TRBD1	CSAGTGRVHGYTF	TGCAGCGCCGGGACAGGACGGGTCCATGGCTACACCTTC
few	TRBV7-2	TRBJ1-5	TRBD1	CASSVFTGVDQPQHF	TGTGCCAGCAGCGTCTTTACAGGGGTCGACCAGCCCCAGCATTTT
many	TRBV5-6	TRBJ1-5	-	CASSHWARGNQPQHF	TGTGCCAGCAGCCACTGGGCACGCGGCAATCAGCCCCAGCATTTT
few	TRBV30	TRBJ2-3	TRBD2	CAWSVGGGITDTQYF	TGTGCCTGGAGTGTTGGCGGGGGGATCACAGATACGCAGTATTTT
few	TRBV7-3	TRBJ2-5	TRBD2	CASSSGRRGGYQETQYF	TGTGCCAGCAGCTCCGGACGGCGGGGGGGGTACCAAGAGACCCAGTACTTC
few	TRBV5-6	TRBJ2-1	TRBD1	CASREVSGQDYNEQFF	TGTGCCAGCAGGGAGGTCTCAGGACAGGACTACAATGAGCAGTTCTTC
few	TRBV15	TRBJ1-5	-	CATRDLNQPQHF	TGTGCCACCCGGGACCTGAATCAGCCCCAGCATTTT
-	TRBV4-1	TRBJ1-4	TRBD1	CASSQGDREEKLFF	TGCGCCAGCAGCCAAGGGGACAGGGAAGAAAAACTGTTTTTT
few	TRBV20-1	TRBJ2-5	TRBD2	CSAREGRGVQETQYF	TGCAGTGCTAGAGAGGGACGGGGGGTACAAGAGACCCAGTACTTC
-	TRBV10-3	TRBJ2-1	-	CAISSGQRDEPFF	TGTGCCATCAGTTCGGGACAGCGGGATGAGCCGTTCTTC
-	TRBV12-3/TRBV12-4	TRBJ2-6	-	CASSPGRERGLSGANVLTF	TGTGCCAGCAGTCCGGGACGGGAAAGGGGTCTCTCTGGGGCCAACGTCCTGACTTTC
few	TRBV29-1	TRBJ2-3	TRBD2	CSVGLAGGIDTQYF	TGCAGCGTTGGGCTAGCGGGGGGCATAGATACGCAGTATTTT
-	TRBV10-1	TRBJ1-4	TRBD1	CASSEGTDEKLFF	TGCGCCAGCAGTGAAGGGACAGATGAAAAACTGTTTTTT
-	TRBV7-9	TRBJ1-4	-	CASSRIKANEKLFF	TGTGCCAGCAGCCGGATTAAGGCTAATGAAAAACTGTTTTTT
many	TRBV20-1	TRBJ2-1	TRBD1	CSANPGTDDYNEQFF	TGCAGTGCGAATCCCGGGACAGACGACTACAATGAGCAGTTCTTC
many	TRBV29-1	TRBJ2-5	-	CSVEISGPSQETQYF	TGCAGCGTTGAGATTTCCGGACCGTCACAAGAGACCCAGTACTTC
-	TRBV15	TRBJ1-2	-	CATSRGPFPGTANYGYTF	TGTGCCACCAGCAGAGGCCCTTTTCCGGGGACTGCAAACTATGGCTACACCTTC
-	TRBV6-5	TRBJ2-4	TRBD2	CASSYGRGGTNIQYF	TGTGCCAGCAGTTACGGGCGGGGGGGCACAAACATTCAGTACTTC
many	TRBV20-1	TRBJ2-2	-	CSAREHLGGRTGELFF	TGCAGTGCTAGAGAACACCTGGGGGGTCGGACCGGGGAGCTGTTTTTT
few	TRBV7-9	TRBJ1-5	-	CASSFERQPQHF	TGTGCCAGCTCTTTCGAGCGACAGCCCCAGCATTTT
-	TRBV12-3/TRBV12-4	TRBJ1-5	-	CASSPNQGFGNQPQHF	TGTGCCAGCAGTCCAAACCAGGGGTTTGGCAATCAGCCCCAGCATTTT
many	TRBV20-1	TRBJ2-3	TRBD1	CSARFRGRLPDTQYF	TGCAGTGCTAGGTTTAGGGGGCGTCTCCCAGATACGCAGTATTTT
-	TRBV29-1	TRBJ1-1	-	CSVEHERAEAFF	TGCAGCGTTGAACATGAGCGGGCTGAAGCTTTCTTT
-	TRBV5-1	TRBJ1-2	-	CASSLEGHGYTF	TGCGCCAGCAGCTTGGAGGGTCATGGCTACACCTTC
few	TRBV5-6	TRBJ1-1	-	CASSLWLQGGKNTEAFF	TGTGCCAGCAGCTTGTGGCTACAGGGAGGTAAGAACACTGAAGCTTTCTTT
few	TRBV6-5	TRBJ2-3	TRBD1	CASSWTGSHTDTQYF	TGTGCCAGCAGTTGGACAGGGAGTCACACAGATACGCAGTATTTT
few	TRBV10-1	TRBJ2-5	-	CASSDQGGYQETQYF	TGCGCCAGCAGTGATCAGGGGGGGTACCAAGAGACCCAGTACTTC
-	TRBV7-9	TRBJ1-6	-	CASSLQGASYNSPLHF	TGTGCCAGCAGCTTACAAGGGGCATCCTATAATTCACCCCTCCACTTT